A selection of T cell receptor beta chains follows, all from one sample in a study of human T cells and chemical hapten exposure. TCRdb fed the RACE reads into MiXCR, producing one record per CDR3 protein. The sample yields roughly 110,000 distinct CDR3 sequences, 10% to 15% seen once. Material: whole blood, obtained in connection with sensitization to the hapten diphenylcyclopropenone (DPC). These receptor sequences come from a woman aged 50 to 60 with alopecia areata. Some clones in this sample may be carry-over from other donors' samples. Each CDR3 is given with its conserved first and last residue.

V gene | CDR3 protein
TRBV7-9 | CASSFGVGQGEEKLFF
TRBV6-2/TRBV6-3 | CASSYRDFNTGELFF
TRBV2 | CASSSEGSEIYNEQFF
TRBV20-1 | CSARAGTENSPLHF
TRBV15 | CATSRQGSFYEQYF
TRBV6-5 | CASRRDRGNQPQHF
TRBV5-1 | CASSLGGQNYEQYF
TRBV5-1 | CASSPRQGTEAFF
TRBV12-3/TRBV12-4 | CASTARRGQSSSYNSPLHF
TRBV12-5 | CASGLNTGASGNTIYF
TRBV5-6 | CASSPWTAPPYTF
TRBV4-2 | CASSQVGQGSTEAFF
TRBV7-9 | CASSLIGTGAYEQYF
TRBV5-4 | CASSSLADFSYNEQFF
TRBV7-2 | CASSLVPGMGALEAFF
TRBV12-3/TRBV12-4 | CASSSFVGGELFF
TRBV11-2 | CASSYFGGLPDTQYF
TRBV28 | CASSEVQYEQYF
TRBV19 | CASTGTGSNREQYF
TRBV10-1 | CASSDLSNSPLHF
TRBV20-1 | CSAKNRDRYNEQFF
TRBV6-2/TRBV6-3 | CASSQRDYPYYEQYF
TRBV18 | CASSSDGNQPQHF
TRBV11-2 | CASSLVGGGWYGNEQFF
TRBV9 | CASSALTYHTDTQYF
TRBV28 | CASSPSGGWYEQYF
TRBV3-1 | CASSPAQWEGPGEQYF
TRBV20-1 | CSAPPSDGVSGNQPQHF
TRBV12-3/TRBV12-4 | CASSFRAGLGTEAFF
TRBV7-2 | CASSRSGLTYNEQFF
TRBV25-1 | CASSDGGAVTQYF
TRBV12-3/TRBV12-4 | CASSPSGGDNTEAFF
TRBV24-1 | CATGLAGGVHNEQFF
TRBV18 | CASSPLPQVYEQYF
TRBV29-1 | CSVEWDNSYEQYF
TRBV6-2/TRBV6-3 | CASSYGDRMADTQYF
TRBV27 | CASRRPPYEQYF
TRBV12-3/TRBV12-4 | CASSLSSGQETQYF
TRBV12-3/TRBV12-4 | CASSPDRGRFDGYTF
TRBV2 | CAIGTANEKLFF
TRBV5-6 | CASSLMDTGELFF